This T cell receptor beta chain was sequenced during a study of PD-L1 blockade in urothelial cancer. Looking at the study overall: Bladder-origin urothelial cancer in males covered most of the roughly 29 patients.

V gave up 0 bases and J gave up 2 bases, with 14 bases separating them. The CDR3 is 16 residues long. CDR1 and CDR2 from the germline V gene are SGHNT and YENEEA. Clones were sequenced by immunoSEQ multiplex PCR, and TCRdb holds only the in-frame ones, with some missing. The sample has tens of thousands of clones; about four fifths are singletons. Time point given: pretreatment peripheral blood. This chain uses TRBV11-3 with TRBJ2-7, with D maybe TRBD2 (5 bases). The clonotype originates from a man between 65 and 85 years old with urothelial cancer. This specimen was PBMCs, taken around atezolizumab (anti-PD-L1) treatment. CDR3 sequence: CASSLESGVGTYEQYF. CDR3 coding DNA: TGTGCCAGCAGCTTAGAGTCCGGGGTGGGGACCTACGAGCAGTACTTC.